This TCR beta chain originates from a study of shared clonotypes between healthy human individuals. Across the whole study: The composition of the donors was a couple of women and a few men aged 18 to 49. General study points: Sequencing depth was predicted to influence how clonotypes are shared among donors. With a few donors compared, about 5% of naive CD4 clonotypes were shared.

The V and J ends lost 7 bases and 6 bases, in that order; junction bases with no gene match: 15. CDR3 length: 18 amino acids. Germline V gene sequence: CDR1 LNHDA, CDR2 SQIVND (reference sequence). The repertoire was sequenced with immunoSEQ multiplex PCR; TCRdb's copy has only in-frame clones and lacks some. The sample has under 350,000 clones; roughly 84% are singletons. Comments on this clone: What it binds is unknown.

The clonotype was recovered from a man aged 18 to 29 in good health. The specimen was memory CD8+ T cells sorted from blood. This sample's subset: CD45RO+ cells pooled with CCR7-negative TemRA cells. The chain employs TRBV19 and TRBJ1-6; TRBD1 aligns across 10 bases. The CDR3 coding sequence is TGTGCCAGTACCCCCGGGACAGGGGAAAGGGCCCTTAATTCACCCCTCCACTTT. Translation gives CASTPGTGERALNSPLHF.